Listed here are 18 T cell receptor beta chains from one sample, sequenced in a study of Tregs in tolerant kidney transplant recipients. Related graft donors supplied nonmyeloablative bone marrow transplants, and mixed chimerism was transient. Measured with immunoSEQ multiplex PCR; TCRdb has only the in-frame clones, and not every one. This sample yields about 21,000 clones, of which 81% are seen a single time; over 20% belongs to the top ten. This sample comprised CD8+ T cells from blood (PBMCs), obtained 6 months after the transplant. These receptors originate from a human patient who received a combined kidney and bone marrow transplant. Some T cells may arise from the graft donor.

Notes on this clone: The junction departs from germline at one end; a sequencing error may be responsible. The chain carries TRBV7-9 and TRBJ1-1, with 7 bases aligning to TRBD1. The CDR3 sequence is 14 residues long. Germline CDR1 reads SEHNR; CDR2 reads FQNEAQ (reference sequence). The chain's CDR3 is CASSSGLGGTGAFF. The CDR3 nucleotides read TGTGCCAGCAGTTCCGGGTTAGGGGGCACTGGAGCTTTCTTT.

The V and J genes are TRBV4-1 and TRBJ2-1; a possible D gene is TRBD2 (5 bases). Germline CDR1 and CDR2: MGHRA and YSYEKL. The CDR3 is 15 amino acids. Trimming removed 1 base at V and 4 bases at J, with 11 bases between. The chain's CDR3 is CASSQAEDKYNEQFF. The CDR3 DNA follows: TGCGCCAGCAGCCAAGCGGAGGATAAGTACAATGAGCAGTTCTTC.

The rearrangement uses TRBV12-5 and TRBJ2-2; 8 bases align to TRBD1. The V segment lost 1 base and the J segment 0 bases; nucleotides outside the gene matches: 10. Germline V gene lookup returns CDR1 LGHNT and CDR2 FRNRAP. This CDR3 comprises 19 residues. The CDR3 loop reads CASGLDPSRDRTNTGELFF. The CDR3 nucleotides read TGTGCTAGTGGTTTGGATCCCTCCCGGGACAGGACGAACACCGGGGAGCTGTTTTTT. The full variable domain, with the rest looked up from reference TRBV12-5 and TRBJ2-2, is DARVTQTPRHKVTEMGQEVTMRCQPILGHNTVFWYRQTMMQGLELLAYFRNRAPLDDSGMPKDRFSAEMPDATLATLKIQPSEPRDSAVYFCASGLDPSRDRTNTGELFFGEGSRLTVL.

The genes are TRBV7-9 and TRBJ2-1; D is undetermined. Germline CDR1 is SEHNR and CDR2 is FQNEAQ (reference sequence). V lost 1 base and J lost 9, with 13 bases in between. The CDR3 has 14 residues. CDR3 loop: CASSLELVLSEQFF. The CDR3 DNA reads as TGTGCCAGCAGCTTAGAGCTAGTGCTTTCTGAGCAGTTCTTC.

In this sample, this clone turned up once. The rearrangement uses TRBV9 and TRBJ2-2; 15 bases are shared with TRBD2. The CDR3 spans 21 residues. Germline V lookup: CDR1 SGDLS, CDR2 YYNGEE. V lost 4 bases and J lost 8; bases outside the gene matches: 21. The CDR3 sequence is CASSILPGTSGGWIVPGELFF. As DNA, the CDR3 is TGTGCCAGCAGCATCCTGCCCGGGACTAGCGGGGGGTGGATTGTTCCGGGGGAGCTGTTTTTT.

In nucleotides, the CDR3 is TGTGCCAGCAGTGAACTCCAGCGGGGCCTCGATGAGCAGTTCTTC. Its translation is CASSELQRGLDEQFF. The chain has TRBV2 and TRBJ2-1; 7 nucleotides agree with TRBD2. In germline, CDR1 is SNHLY, CDR2 FYNNEI. Trimming took 2 bases from V and 8 from J; bases not matched to a gene: 9. The CDR3 covers 15 residues.

The V gene is TRBV29-1, the J gene TRBJ2-7, with a possible D match to TRBD1 (5 bases). The V gene lost 3 bases and the J gene lost 4 bases, with 10 bases spanning the gap. In germline, CDR1 is SQVTM, CDR2 ANQGSEA. The CDR3 is 12 residues long. CDR3 nucleotides: TGCAGCGTTGAGTCAGGGCGATACGAGCAGTACTTC. Its protein product is CSVESGRYEQYF.

In its sample, this clone was seen once. The rearrangement joins TRBV2 to TRBJ2-7; TRBD1 matches 9 bases. The CDR3 contains 13 residues. V gave up 8 bases and J gave up 4 bases; unmatched junction bases: 6. Germline V gene data show CDR1 as SNHLY and CDR2 as FYNNEI. CDR3 nucleotides: TGTGCCAGCGGGACAGGGACAAAATACGAGCAGTACTTC. Protein sequence: CASGTGTKYEQYF.

V gene TRBV4-3 combines with J gene TRBJ1-5, with D perhaps TRBD1 (6 bases). This CDR3 is built from 15 residues. The V and J ends lost 4 bases and 2 bases respectively, with 12 bases between them. Germline V gene lookup returns CDR1 LGHNA and CDR2 YSLEER. CDR3 nucleotides: TGCGCCAGCAGCCGGTACAGGGTAGGCAATCAGCCCCAGCATTTT. The encoded protein is CASSRYRVGNQPQHF.

V usage is TRBV5-1 and J usage is TRBJ1-2; possibly TRBD1 for D (5 bases). Per germline, CDR1 SGHRS and CDR2 YFSETQ. CDR3 length: 16 amino acids. The V end was cut by 0 bases, the J end by 2 bases, with 14 bases between. The CDR3 DNA is TGCGCCAGCAGCTTGGTACCGACAGCGCTGAACTATGGCTACACCTTC. Translated, it gives CASSLVPTALNYGYTF.

Concerning this clone itself: One junction end does not reproduce the germline sequence, and a read error may be involved. V and J are TRBV11-2 and TRBJ2-5; TRBD1 is a possible D gene (6 bases). Germline CDR1 reads SGHAT; CDR2 reads FQNNGV. The CDR3 runs 11 residues. As DNA, the CDR3 is TGTGCCAGCAGCTTAGTAGCAGGGGCGGACTTC. It is translated as CASSLVAGADF.

The V gene is TRBV7-3, the J gene TRBJ2-6, with 10 bases that match TRBD1. V lost 5 bases, J lost 4 bases, and 11 bases stayed unmatched. Germline V gene lookup returns CDR1 SGHTA and CDR2 FQGTGA. The CDR3 is 18 residues long. The CDR3 DNA reads TGTGCCAGCAGCCCCGGACAGGGGGTACCTCTGGGGGCCAACGTCCTGACTTTC. Translated: CASSPGQGVPLGANVLTF.

V and J are TRBV7-9 and TRBJ2-7; D may be TRBD2 (5 bases). Germline-derived CDR1 and CDR2 are SEHNR and FQNEAQ (reference sequence). The ends were cut back, 4 bases at V and 0 bases at J, with 10 bases in the middle. The CDR3 spans 14 residues. CDR3 bases: TGTGCCAGCAGCTCGAGGGAAAACTCCTACGAGCAGTACTTC. Residues: CASSSRENSYEQYF.

This clone was counted once. The V gene is TRBV4-1, the J gene TRBJ2-7; 8 bases map to TRBD2. Germline V CDR1 and CDR2: MGHRA, YSYEKL. The CDR3 length is 19 residues. V dropped 1 base and J dropped 3; count of bases not matched to a gene: 17. For the CDR3, the DNA is TGCGCCAGCAGCCAAGGGGGGACGGGAGGGCCGAGTTTGCTCTACGAGCAGTACTTC. Its translation: CASSQGGTGGPSLLYEQYF.

On this clone itself: Different DNA sequences within this sample yield the same CDR3. The chain carries TRBV7-6 and TRBJ2-1, with D tentatively TRBD1 (6 bases). The CDR3 covers 16 residues. CDR1 is SGHVS and CDR2 is FNYEAQ in the germline V gene. V lost 3 bases to trimming and J lost 4 bases, with 16 bases between them. CDR3 in amino acids: CASSFTDSPVYNEQFF. The CDR3 coding sequence is TGTGCCAGCAGCTTTACGGACAGCCCGGTGTACAATGAGCAGTTCTTC.

This rearrangement joins TRBV9 to TRBJ2-5; 10 positions agree with TRBD2. This CDR3 contains 14 residues. Germline values: CDR1 SGDLS, CDR2 YYNGEE. V lost 4 bases and J lost 8; bases outside the gene matches: 8. The CDR3 DNA reads as TGTGCCAGCAGCCTTAGCGGGGGGCTGGAAACCCAGTACTTC. Encoded protein: CASSLSGGLETQYF.

This chain uses TRBV25-1 with TRBJ1-5; D is unclear. The V gene lost 1 base and the J gene lost 5 bases, with 12 bases spanning the gap. CDR1 is MGHDK and CDR2 is SYGVNS in the germline V gene. CDR3 size: 15 residues. The CDR3 protein is CASSESAYFDQPQHF. The DNA for the CDR3 is TGTGCCAGCAGTGAATCAGCGTATTTTGATCAGCCCCAGCATTTT.

This clone was seen only a few times. The CDR3 sequence: CAISVFGPTAQKTQYF. For the CDR3, the DNA is TGTGCCATCAGTGTTTTCGGACCGACAGCCCAGAAGACCCAGTACTTC. The chain couples TRBV10-3 to TRBJ2-5, with D possibly matching TRBD1 (5 bases). This CDR3 is built from 16 residues. V dropped 4 bases and J dropped 6 bases, with 21 bases sitting between them. Germline loops: CDR1 ENHRY, CDR2 SYGVKD.